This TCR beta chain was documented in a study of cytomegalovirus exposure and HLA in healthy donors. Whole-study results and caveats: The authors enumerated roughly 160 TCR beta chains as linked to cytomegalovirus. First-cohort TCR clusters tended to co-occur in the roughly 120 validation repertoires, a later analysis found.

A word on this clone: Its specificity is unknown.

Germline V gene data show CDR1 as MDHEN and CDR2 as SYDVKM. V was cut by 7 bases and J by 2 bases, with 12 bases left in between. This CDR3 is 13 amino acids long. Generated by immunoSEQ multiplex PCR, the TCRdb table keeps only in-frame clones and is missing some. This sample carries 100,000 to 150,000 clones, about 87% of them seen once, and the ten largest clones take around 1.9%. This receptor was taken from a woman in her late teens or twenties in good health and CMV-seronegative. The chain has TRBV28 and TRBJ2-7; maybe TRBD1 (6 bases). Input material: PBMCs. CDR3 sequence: CASNPQGTYEQYF. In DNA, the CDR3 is TGTGCCAGCAACCCACAGGGAACCTACGAGCAGTACTTC. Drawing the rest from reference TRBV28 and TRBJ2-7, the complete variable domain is DVKVTQSSRYLVKRTGEKVFLECVQDMDHENMFWYRQDPGLGLRLIYFSYDVKMKEKGDIPEGYSVSREKKERFSLILESASTNQTSMYLCASNPQGTYEQYFGPGTRLTVT.